The following is a T cell receptor beta chain sequence with its context. Its antigen is not known. The data were obtained in a study of T cell responses to AZD1222 COVID-19 vaccine. Study at large: Timing groups of about 4 and about 12 weeks for second doses were pooled.

Study-wide findings and caveats: Spike-specific TCR breadth and depth both grew after two AZD1222 doses. Samples come after the peak T cell response, not at day 14. There were vaccine-associated CD4 TCRs across spike, dominant at 160-218 and 743-854.

Germline CDR1 is MNHEY and CDR2 is SVGEGT. The V and J ends lost 1 base and 4 bases respectively, with 13 bases between them. The CDR3 sequence is 16 residues long. Here immunoSEQ multiplex PCR was the method, and the copy in TCRdb shows in-frame clones only, minus some. The table shows 95,000 to 100,000 clones, with 90% occurring only once. The TCR originated in an adult in good health. The rearrangement uses TRBV6-2 or TRBV6-3 and TRBJ2-2; D may be TRBD1 (6 bases). This specimen consisted of peripheral blood, obtained on day 0 of AZD1222 vaccination. For the CDR3, the DNA is TGTGCCAGCAGTTACTGGACAGCGCTGGGCACCGGGGAGCTGTTTTTT. It codes for CASSYWTALGTGELFF.